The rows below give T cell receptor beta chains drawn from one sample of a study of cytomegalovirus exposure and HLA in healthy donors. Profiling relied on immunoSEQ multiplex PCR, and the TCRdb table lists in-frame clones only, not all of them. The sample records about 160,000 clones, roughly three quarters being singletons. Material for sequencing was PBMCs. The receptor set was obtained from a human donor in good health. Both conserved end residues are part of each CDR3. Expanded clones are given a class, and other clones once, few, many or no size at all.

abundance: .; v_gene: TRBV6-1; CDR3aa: CASSEAGTGVGYTF
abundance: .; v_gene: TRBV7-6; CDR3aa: CASSLSAGSSYEQYF
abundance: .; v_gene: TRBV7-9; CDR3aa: CASSLARGSGGSPLHF
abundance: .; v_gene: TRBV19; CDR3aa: CASRQVNTEAFF
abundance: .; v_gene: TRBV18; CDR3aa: CASSPSGNPEGDEQFF
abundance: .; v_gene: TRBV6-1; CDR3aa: CASAEPGRTNQPQHF
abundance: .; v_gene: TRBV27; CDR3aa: CASSLNTGGVTQYF
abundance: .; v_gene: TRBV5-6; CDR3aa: CASSLLAGGLEQFF
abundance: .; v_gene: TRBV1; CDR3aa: CTSSRQNTEAFF
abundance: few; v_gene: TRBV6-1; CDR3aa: CASSVSNNEQFF
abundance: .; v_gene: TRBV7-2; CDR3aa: CASSSVAGGYEQYF
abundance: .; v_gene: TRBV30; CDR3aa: CAWTLQQNSPLHF
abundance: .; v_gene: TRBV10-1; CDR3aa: CASSRLKEGQGGYEQYF
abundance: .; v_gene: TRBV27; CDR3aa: CASRRRLAGGPVALNEQFF
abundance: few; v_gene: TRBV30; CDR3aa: CAWSETGSHQETQYF
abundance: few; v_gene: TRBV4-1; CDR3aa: CASSRLYLAKNIQYF
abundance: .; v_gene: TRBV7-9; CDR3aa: CASSLIRGRRIYEQYF
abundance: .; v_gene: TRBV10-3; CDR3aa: CAISETGVQGARGYTF
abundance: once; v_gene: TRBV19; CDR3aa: CASRLAGGPVGEQFF
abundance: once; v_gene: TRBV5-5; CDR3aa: CASSLVSLGQGPEKLFF
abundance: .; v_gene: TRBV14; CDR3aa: CASSHVTENYGYPF
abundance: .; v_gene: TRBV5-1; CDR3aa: CASSGIGQAYEQYF
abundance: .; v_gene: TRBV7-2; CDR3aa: CASSSNPRGHGNEQFF
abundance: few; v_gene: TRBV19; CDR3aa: CASSIESGDQPQHF
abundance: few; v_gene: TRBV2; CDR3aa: CASSGGETQYF
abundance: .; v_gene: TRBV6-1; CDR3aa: CASSAVGGPLSTDTQYF
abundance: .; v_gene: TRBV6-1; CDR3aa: CASISRFSYEQYF
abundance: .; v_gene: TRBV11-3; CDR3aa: CASSQGGGSQETQYF
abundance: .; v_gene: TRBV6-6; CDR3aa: CASSYDRGYYEQYF
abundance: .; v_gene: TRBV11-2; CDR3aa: CASSSILGGGSEKLFF
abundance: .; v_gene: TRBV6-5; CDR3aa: CATTDRASSEQYF
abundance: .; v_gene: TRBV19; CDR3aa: CASSIVGYKRFDTEAFF
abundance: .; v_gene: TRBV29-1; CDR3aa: CSVLQGAVYNEQFF
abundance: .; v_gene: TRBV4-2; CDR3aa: CASSQDGGATGKNQPQHF
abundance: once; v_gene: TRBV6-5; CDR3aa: CASTERTGVNTEAFF
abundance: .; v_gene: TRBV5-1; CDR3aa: CASSLVLSEKLFF
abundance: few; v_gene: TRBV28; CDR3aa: CASTRGGQNWEQYF
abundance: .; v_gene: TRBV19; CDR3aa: CASSIGTEAYEQYF
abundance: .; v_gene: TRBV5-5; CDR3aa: CASSLDGERNQPQHF
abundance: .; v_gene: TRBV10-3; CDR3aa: CAIRGLASSQYNEQFF
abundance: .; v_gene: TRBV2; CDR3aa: CASSEGLAIETQYF
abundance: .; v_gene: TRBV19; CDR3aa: CASSIDRNRIYGYTF
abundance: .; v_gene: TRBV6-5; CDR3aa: CASSWGLPGETQYF